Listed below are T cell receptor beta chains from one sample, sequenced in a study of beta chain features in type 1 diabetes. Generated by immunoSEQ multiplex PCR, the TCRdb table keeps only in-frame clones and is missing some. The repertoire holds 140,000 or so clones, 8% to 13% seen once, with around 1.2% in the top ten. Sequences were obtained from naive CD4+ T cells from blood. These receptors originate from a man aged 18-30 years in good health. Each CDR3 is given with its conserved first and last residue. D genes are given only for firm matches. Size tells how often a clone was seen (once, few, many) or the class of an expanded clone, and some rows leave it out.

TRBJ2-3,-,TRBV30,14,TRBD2,CAWRNSGGADTQYF,TGTGCCTGGAGGAATAGCGGGGGGGCAGATACGCAGTATTTT
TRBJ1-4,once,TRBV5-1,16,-,CASSLSVTGTNEKLFF,TGCGCCAGCAGCTTATCCGTCACGGGAACGAATGAAAAACTGTTTTTT
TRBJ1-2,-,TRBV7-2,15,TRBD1,CASSRGSGGTYGYTF,TGTGCCAGCAGCAGGGGGTCAGGGGGCACCTATGGCTACACCTTC
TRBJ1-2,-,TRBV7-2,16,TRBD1,CASSSQRDRESYGYTF,TGTGCCAGCAGCTCCCAACGCGACAGGGAGAGTTATGGCTACACCTTC
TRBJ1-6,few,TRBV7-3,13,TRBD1,CASSATGVSPLHF,TGTGCCAGCAGCGCGACAGGGGTTTCACCCCTCCACTTT
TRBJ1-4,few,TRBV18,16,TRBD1,CASSPPGDRGREKLFF,TGTGCCAGCTCACCACCGGGGGACAGGGGCCGGGAAAAACTGTTTTTT
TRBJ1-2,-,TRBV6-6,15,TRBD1,CASSYGQGANYGYTF,TGTGCCAGCAGTTACGGGCAGGGGGCGAACTATGGCTACACCTTC
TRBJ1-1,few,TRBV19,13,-,CASSNLAATEAFF,TGTGCCAGTAGTAATCTGGCGGCCACTGAAGCTTTCTTT
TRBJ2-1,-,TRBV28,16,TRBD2,CASRGSGGVAYNEQFF,TGTGCCAGCAGGGGAAGCGGGGGGGTCGCCTACAATGAGCAGTTCTTC
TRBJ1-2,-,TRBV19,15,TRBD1,CASSTTGGELYGYTF,TGTGCCAGTAGTACCACAGGGGGCGAATTGTATGGCTACACCTTC
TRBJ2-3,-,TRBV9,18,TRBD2,CASSSKGERGRSTDTQYF,TGTGCCAGCAGCTCAAAAGGGGAGCGGGGGAGAAGCACAGATACGCAGTATTTT
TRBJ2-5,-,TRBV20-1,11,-,CSVSGQETQYF,TGCAGTGTCAGTGGCCAAGAGACCCAGTACTTC
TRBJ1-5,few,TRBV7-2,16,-,CASSFGTRETRQPQHF,TGTGCCAGCAGCTTCGGTACCCGGGAAACACGTCAGCCCCAGCATTTT
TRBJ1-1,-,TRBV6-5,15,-,CASSYARQVNTEAFF,TGTGCCAGCAGTTACGCTCGACAGGTGAACACTGAAGCTTTCTTT
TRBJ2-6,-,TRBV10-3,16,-,CAITRGGNPGANVLTF,TGTGCCATCACCCGAGGAGGCAACCCTGGGGCCAACGTCCTGACTTTC
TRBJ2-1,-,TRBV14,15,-,CASSQDPPTFNEQFF,TGTGCCAGCAGCCAAGACCCCCCAACATTTAATGAGCAGTTCTTC
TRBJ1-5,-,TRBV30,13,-,CAWSADSNQPQHF,TGTGCCTGGAGTGCAGATAGCAATCAGCCCCAGCATTTT
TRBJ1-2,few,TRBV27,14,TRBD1,CASNPTGKGYGYTF,TGTGCCAGCAACCCGACAGGGAAGGGCTATGGCTACACCTTC
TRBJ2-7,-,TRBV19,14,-,CASSRSAPSYEQYF,TGTGCCAGTAGCCGGAGTGCCCCCTCCTACGAGCAGTACTTC
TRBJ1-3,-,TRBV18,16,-,CASSHLTDFSGNTIYF,TGTGCCAGCTCACACCTGACAGATTTCTCTGGAAACACCATATATTTT
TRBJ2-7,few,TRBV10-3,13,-,CAISDRVAYEQYF,TGTGCCATCAGTGACAGGGTAGCCTACGAGCAGTACTTC
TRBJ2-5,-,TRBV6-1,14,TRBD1,CASSMTGGLETQYF,TGTGCCAGCAGCATGACAGGGGGTCTAGAGACCCAGTACTTC
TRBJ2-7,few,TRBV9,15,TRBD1,CASSVDRDSPYEQYF,TGTGCCAGCAGCGTAGACCGGGACAGCCCCTACGAGCAGTACTTC
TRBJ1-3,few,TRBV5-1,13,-,CASTNPNRDTIYF,TGCGCCAGCACGAATCCGAACAGGGACACCATATATTTT
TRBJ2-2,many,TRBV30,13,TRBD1,CAWTGGNTGELFF,TGTGCCTGGACAGGGGGCAACACCGGGGAGCTGTTTTTT
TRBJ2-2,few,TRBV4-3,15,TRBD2,CASSRGGGAPGELFF,TGCGCCAGCAGCCGAGGCGGGGGGGCCCCCGGGGAGCTGTTTTTT
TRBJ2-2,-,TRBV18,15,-,CASFTGGANTGELFF,TGTGCCAGCTTCACCGGAGGGGCGAACACCGGGGAGCTGTTTTTT
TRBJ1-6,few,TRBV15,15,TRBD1,CATSRGWTGDSPLHF,TGTGCCACCAGCAGAGGATGGACAGGGGATTCACCCCTCCACTTT